This entry lists 2 T cell receptor beta chains sequenced from one sample in a study of beta chain features in type 1 diabetes. Reverse transcription of all isolated RNA meant that expressed TCRB transcripts were sequenced. TCRdb's table, derived via immunoSEQ multiplex PCR, lists solely in-frame clones and lacks some. The repertoire has some 250,000 clones, approximately 11% of them found once; the top ten carry approximately 0.017%. Whole-study results and caveats: Shorter TCRB CDR3s, moderately but significantly so, were found in Type 1 diabetes patients in all four CD4+ subsets.

These TCRs are of unknown antigen specificity. The sample taken for sequencing was naive CD4+ T cells from blood. The receptors were sampled from a man aged 25-45 years with type 1 diabetes.

CDR3 coding DNA: TGTGCCAGCAGTTGGACAGGGGCAGATACGCAGTATTTT. This gives the protein CASSWTGADTQYF. The chain has TRBV6-5 and TRBJ2-3; TRBD1 agrees at 9 bases. Germline trimming cut 4 bases from V and 4 bases from J; bases unmatched to any gene: 0. The CDR3 length is 13 residues. The germline V gene has CDR1 MNHEY and CDR2 SVGAGI.

This clone came up a few times. The V call is TRBV15, the J call TRBJ1-4; 7 bases align to TRBD1. V dropped 0 bases and J dropped 8; count of bases not matched to a gene: 3. The CDR3 loop spans 14 amino acids. CDR1 and CDR2 from the germline V gene are LNHNV and YYDKDF (reference sequence). The CDR3 here is CATSRDRGSEKLFF. As DNA, the CDR3 is TGTGCCACCAGCAGAGACAGGGGGTCGGAAAAACTGTTTTTT.